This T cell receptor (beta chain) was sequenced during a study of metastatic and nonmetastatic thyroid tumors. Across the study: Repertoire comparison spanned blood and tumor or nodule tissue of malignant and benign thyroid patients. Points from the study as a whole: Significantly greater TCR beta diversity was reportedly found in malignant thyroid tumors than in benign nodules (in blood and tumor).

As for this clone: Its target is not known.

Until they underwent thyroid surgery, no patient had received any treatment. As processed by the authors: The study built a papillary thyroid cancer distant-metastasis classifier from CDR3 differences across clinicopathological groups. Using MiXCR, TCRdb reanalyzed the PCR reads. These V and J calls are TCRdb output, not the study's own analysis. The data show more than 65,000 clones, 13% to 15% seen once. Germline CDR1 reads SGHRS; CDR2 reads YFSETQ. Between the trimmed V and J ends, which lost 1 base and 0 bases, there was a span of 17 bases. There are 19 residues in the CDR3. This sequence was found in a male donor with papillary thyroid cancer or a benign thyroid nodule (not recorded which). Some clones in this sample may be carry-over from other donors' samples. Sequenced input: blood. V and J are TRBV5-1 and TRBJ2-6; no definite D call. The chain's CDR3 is CASSLYRCTWGSGANVLTF. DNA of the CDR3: TGCGCCAGCAGCTTGTACCGTTGCACATGGGGCTCTGGGGCCAACGTCCTGACTTTC.